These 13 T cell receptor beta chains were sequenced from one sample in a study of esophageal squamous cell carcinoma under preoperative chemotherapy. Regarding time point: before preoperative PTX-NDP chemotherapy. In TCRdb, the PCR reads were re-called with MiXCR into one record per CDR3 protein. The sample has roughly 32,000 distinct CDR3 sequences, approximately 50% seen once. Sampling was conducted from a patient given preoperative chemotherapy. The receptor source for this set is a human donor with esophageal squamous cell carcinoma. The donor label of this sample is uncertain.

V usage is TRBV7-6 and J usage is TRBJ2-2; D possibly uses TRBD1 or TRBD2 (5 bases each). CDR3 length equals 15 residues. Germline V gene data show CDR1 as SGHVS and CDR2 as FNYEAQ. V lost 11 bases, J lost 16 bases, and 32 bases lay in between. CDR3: CARGSQRVSTGAQFF. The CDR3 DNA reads TGTGCCCGCGGCTCCCAGAGAGTAAGCACCGGGGCGCAGTTTTTT.

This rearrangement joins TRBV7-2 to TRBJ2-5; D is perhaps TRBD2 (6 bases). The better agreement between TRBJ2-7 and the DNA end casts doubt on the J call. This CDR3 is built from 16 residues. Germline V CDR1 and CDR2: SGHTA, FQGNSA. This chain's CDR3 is CASSLAGGGTPYEQYF. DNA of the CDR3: TGTGCCAGCAGCTTAGCAGGCGGAGGGACCCCCTACGAGCAGTACTTC.

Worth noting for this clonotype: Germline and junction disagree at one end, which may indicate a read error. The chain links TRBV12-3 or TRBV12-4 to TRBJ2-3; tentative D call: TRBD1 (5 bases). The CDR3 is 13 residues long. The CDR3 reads CARGRGAKDTQYF. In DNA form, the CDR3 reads TGTGCCAGGGGGCGCGGAGCCAAAGATACTCAGTATTTC.

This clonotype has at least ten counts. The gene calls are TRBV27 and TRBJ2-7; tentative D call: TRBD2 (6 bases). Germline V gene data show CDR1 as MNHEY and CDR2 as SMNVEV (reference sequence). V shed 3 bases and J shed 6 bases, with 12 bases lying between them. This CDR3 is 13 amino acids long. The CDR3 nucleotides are TGTGCCAGCAGTTTCGGGAGTTCTCGCGAGCAGTACTTC. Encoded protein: CASSFGSSREQYF.

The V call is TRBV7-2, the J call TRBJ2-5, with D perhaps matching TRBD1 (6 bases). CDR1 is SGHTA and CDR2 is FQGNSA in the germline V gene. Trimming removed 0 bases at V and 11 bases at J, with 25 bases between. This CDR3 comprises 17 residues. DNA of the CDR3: TGTGCCAGCAGCTTAGCGGGGGCTACCCCCTGGCGGAATGAGCAGTACTTC. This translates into CASSLAGATPWRNEQYF.

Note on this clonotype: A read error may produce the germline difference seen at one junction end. DNA for the CDR3: TGTGCCAGCAGTGACTTGGGGCTAAGAGCCACAAACATGCAGTACTTC. This translates into CASSDLGLRATNMQYF. This chain connects TRBV6-1 to TRBJ2-4, with TRBD1 as a possible D gene (5 bases). The CDR3 is 16 amino acids. Per germline, CDR1 MNHNS and CDR2 SASEGT.

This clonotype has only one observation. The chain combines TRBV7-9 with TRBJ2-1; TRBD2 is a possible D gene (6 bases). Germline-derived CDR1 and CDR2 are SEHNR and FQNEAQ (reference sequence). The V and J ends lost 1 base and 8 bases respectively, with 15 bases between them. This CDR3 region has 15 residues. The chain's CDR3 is CASSLGWRDGYEQFF. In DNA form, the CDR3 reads TGTGCCAGCAGCTTAGGGTGGAGGGATGGCTATGAGCAGTTCTTC.

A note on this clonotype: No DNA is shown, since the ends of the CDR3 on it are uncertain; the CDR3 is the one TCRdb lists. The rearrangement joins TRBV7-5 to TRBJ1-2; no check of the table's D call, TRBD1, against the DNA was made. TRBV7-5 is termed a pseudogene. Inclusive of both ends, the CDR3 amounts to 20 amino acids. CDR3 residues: CISVSEATMGPGGLLYGYTF.

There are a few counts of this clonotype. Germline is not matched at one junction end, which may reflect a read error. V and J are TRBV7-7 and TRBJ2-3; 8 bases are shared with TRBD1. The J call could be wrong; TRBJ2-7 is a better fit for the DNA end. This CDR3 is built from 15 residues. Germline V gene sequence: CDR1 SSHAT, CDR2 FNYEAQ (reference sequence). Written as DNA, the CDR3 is TGTGCTAGCAGCTTTGGGACAGGTAGCTCCTACGAGCAGTACTTC. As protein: CASSFGTGSSYEQYF.

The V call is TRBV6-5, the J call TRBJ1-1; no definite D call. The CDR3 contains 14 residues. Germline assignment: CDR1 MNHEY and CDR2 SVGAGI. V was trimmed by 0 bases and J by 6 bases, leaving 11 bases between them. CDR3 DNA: TGTGCCAGCAGTTACTCCATCAGTGCCGCTGAAGCTTTCTTT. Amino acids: CASSYSISAAEAFF.

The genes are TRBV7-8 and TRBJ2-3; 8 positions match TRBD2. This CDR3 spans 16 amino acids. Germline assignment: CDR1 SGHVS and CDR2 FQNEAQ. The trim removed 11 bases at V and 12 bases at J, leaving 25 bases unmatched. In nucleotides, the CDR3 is TGTGCCTGCGGGGGGCTTGGCGGCGGTGACGCAGAGACCCAGTATTTT. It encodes CACGGLGGGDAETQYF.

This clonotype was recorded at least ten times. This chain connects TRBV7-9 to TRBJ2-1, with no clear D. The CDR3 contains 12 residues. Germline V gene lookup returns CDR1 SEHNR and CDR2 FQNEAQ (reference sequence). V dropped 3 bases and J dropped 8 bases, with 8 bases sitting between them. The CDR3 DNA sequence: TGTGCCAGCAGCTTCTGGATGGATGAGCAGTTCTTC. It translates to CASSFWMDEQFF.

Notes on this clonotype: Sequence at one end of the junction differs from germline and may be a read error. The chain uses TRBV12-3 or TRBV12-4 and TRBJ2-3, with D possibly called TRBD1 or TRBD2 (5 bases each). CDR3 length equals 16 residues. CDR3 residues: CASSVEGLSATNTQYF. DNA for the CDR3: TGTGCCAGCAGTGTCGAGGGGCTATCGGCCACAAACACGCAGTATTTC.